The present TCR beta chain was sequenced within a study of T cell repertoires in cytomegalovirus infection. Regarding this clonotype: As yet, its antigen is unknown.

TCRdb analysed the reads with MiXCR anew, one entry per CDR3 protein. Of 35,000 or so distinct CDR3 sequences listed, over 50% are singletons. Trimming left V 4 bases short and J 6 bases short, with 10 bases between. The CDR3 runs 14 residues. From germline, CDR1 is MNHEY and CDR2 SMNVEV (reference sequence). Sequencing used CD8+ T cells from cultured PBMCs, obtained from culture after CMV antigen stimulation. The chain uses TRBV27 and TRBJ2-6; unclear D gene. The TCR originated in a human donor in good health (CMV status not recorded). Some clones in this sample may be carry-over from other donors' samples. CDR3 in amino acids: CASSSLTEANVLTF. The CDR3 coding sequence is TGTGCCAGCAGTTCCCTCACCGAGGCCAACGTCCTGACTTTC.